Many counts were recorded for the clone carrying this TCR beta chain. This CDR3 has 17 residues. After removal of 2 bases from V and 0 bases from J, the junction contained 8 bases not matched to a gene. Germline assignment: CDR1 SGHAT and CDR2 FQNNGV. The data are from a study of Graves' ophthalmopathy and Graves' hyperthyroidism. No progression to ophthalmopathy over 18 months defined stable hyperthyroidism. Thyroid ultrasound, orbital computed tomography, TRAb, serum thyroxine and clinical symptoms formed the basis of diagnosis. The authors used Ficoll-Paque density gradient centrifugation to separate PBMCs. The input was roughly 10 ml of fresh peripheral blood. From RNA, the CDR3 regions of TCR beta chains were amplified and sequenced. First-round RT-PCR used HTBI primers; second-round multiplex PCR followed. A single record per CDR3 protein comes from TCRdb applying MiXCR to the multiplex PCR reads. The sample has some 360,000 distinct CDR3 sequences; about 18% are singletons.

The source is an adult woman with stable Graves' hyperthyroidism. This chain links TRBV11-2 with TRBJ2-5, with 8 positions matching TRBD1. Sequenced: peripheral blood. CDR3 protein: CASSLHPGQDYQETQYF. The CDR3 DNA sequence: TGTGCCAGCAGCTTACACCCGGGACAGGACTACCAAGAGACCCAGTACTTC.